Below are 2 T cell receptor beta chains sequenced from a single sample in a study of T cell repertoires in cytomegalovirus infection. Via MiXCR, TCRdb re-called the reads, giving one row per CDR3 protein. In the table there are under 200,000 distinct CDR3 sequences, 28% of which are singletons. Sequenced sample: PBMCs. The receptors were gathered from a human donor in good health (CMV status not recorded). Some clones in this sample may be carry-over from other donors' samples.

This clonotype was seen once. The chain employs TRBV20-1 and TRBJ2-7; 14 nucleotides align to TRBD2. The CDR3 is 16 amino acids. Per germline, CDR1 DFQATT and CDR2 SNEGSKA (reference sequence). With V trimmed by 1 base and J by 2 bases, 4 bases remained unmatched. CDR3 in DNA: TGCAGTGCTAGAGGGACTAGCGGGGGGTCCACCTACGAGCAGTACTTC. It is translated as CSARGTSGGSTYEQYF.

This clonotype has a handful of counts. The gene calls are TRBV7-2 and TRBJ2-7; D is uncertain. The length of the CDR3 is 12 residues. Germline loops: CDR1 SGHTA, CDR2 FQGNSA. Trimming pared 5 bases from V and 3 bases from J, leaving 8 bases between. CDR3: CASSRYGYEQYF. CDR3 coding DNA: TGTGCCAGCAGCCGATACGGCTACGAGCAGTACTTC.